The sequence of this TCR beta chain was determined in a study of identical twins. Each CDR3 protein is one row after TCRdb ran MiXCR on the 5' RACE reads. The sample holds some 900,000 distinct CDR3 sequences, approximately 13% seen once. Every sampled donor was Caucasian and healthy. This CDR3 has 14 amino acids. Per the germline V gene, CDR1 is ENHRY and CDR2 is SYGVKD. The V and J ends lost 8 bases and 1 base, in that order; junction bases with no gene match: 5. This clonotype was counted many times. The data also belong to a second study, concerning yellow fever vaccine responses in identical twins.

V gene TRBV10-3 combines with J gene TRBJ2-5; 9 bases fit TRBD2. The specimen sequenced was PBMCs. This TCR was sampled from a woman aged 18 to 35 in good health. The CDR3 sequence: CAIGETSGQETQYF. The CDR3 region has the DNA TGTGCCATCGGGGAGACTAGCGGCCAAGAGACCCAGTACTTC.